This T cell receptor beta chain was recovered during a study of shared clonotypes between healthy human individuals. This clone was detected once. Within the sample, other DNA sequences also encode this same CDR3. The method was immunoSEQ multiplex PCR; TCRdb's version includes in-frame clones alone and lacks a portion of them. The sample carries about a million clones, under 80% recorded once. CDR1 is SGHRS, CDR2 YFSETQ, per germline. The CDR3 has 14 residues. Trimming took off 0 bases at V and 1 base at J, with 7 bases between the two ends. The TCR comes from a man aged 18 to 30 in good health. Sequenced: memory CD4+ T cells sorted from blood. This sample's subset: CD45RA-negative fraction. V is TRBV5-1 and J is TRBJ1-1; no clear D gene. The DNA of the CDR3 is TGCGCCAGCAGCTTGGGCGGAGGGAACACTGAAGCTTTCTTT. Its protein is CASSLGGGNTEAFF.